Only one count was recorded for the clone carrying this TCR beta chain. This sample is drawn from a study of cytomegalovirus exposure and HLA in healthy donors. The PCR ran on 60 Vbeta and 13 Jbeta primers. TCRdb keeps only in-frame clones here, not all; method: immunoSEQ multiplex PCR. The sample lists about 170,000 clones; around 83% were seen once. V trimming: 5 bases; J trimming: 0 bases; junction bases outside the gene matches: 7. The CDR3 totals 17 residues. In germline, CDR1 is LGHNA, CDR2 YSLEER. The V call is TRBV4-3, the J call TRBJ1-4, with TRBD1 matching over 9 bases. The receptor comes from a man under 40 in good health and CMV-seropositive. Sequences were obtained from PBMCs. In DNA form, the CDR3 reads TGCGCCAGCAGCGGGAGGGGACAGGGCACAACTAATGAAAAACTGTTTTTT. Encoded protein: CASSGRGQGTTNEKLFF.